This T cell receptor beta chain is from a study of shared clonotypes between healthy human individuals. Sequenced by immunoSEQ multiplex PCR; TCRdb stores in-frame clones only, minus some. The sample includes 400,000 to 550,000 clones, less than 80% of them seen just once. This clone was found a few times. Germline lookup yields CDR1 SGHAT and CDR2 FQNNGV. This CDR3 region has 14 residues. V was clipped by 3 bases and J by 7 bases, with 15 bases between them. This TCR was recovered from a woman aged 40 to 50 in good health. Some clones in this sample may be carry-over from other donors' samples. The sample taken for sequencing was PBMCs. The chain carries TRBV11-2 and TRBJ1-2, with D possibly TRBD1 on 6 matching bases. CDR3 sequence reads: CASSFDRTQGGYTF. Here the CDR3 DNA reads TGTGCCAGCAGCTTCGACAGGACCCAGGGTGGCTACACCTTC.